A selection of T cell receptor beta chains follows, all from one sample in a study of blood T cell repertoires in COVID-19. The method was immunoSEQ multiplex PCR; TCRdb's version includes in-frame clones alone and lacks a portion of them. The sample carries roughly 60,000 clones, around 80% recorded once. Sequencing was done on a sample of peripheral blood. The receptors stem from a man in his sixties with acute or convalescent COVID-19. Both conserved end residues are part of each CDR3. Each record gives: V gene, J gene, clone size, D gene, CDR3 DNA, CDR3 protein. D genes are given only for firm matches. A clone size is listed for some rows: how often the clone was seen (once, few, many), or a class if it is expanded.

v_call: TRBV5-1; j_call: TRBJ2-3; clone_size: NA; d_call: TRBD2; cdr3_nt: TGCGCCAGCAGCCCTACAGCGGGGGCTTTAGTGGGCACAGATACGCAGTATTTT; cdr3_aa: CASSPTAGALVGTDTQYF
v_call: TRBV2; j_call: TRBJ2-5; clone_size: NA; d_call: NA; cdr3_nt: TGTGCCAGCAGTGGACCCCCACGCGGGGCCGAGGAGACCCAGTACTTC; cdr3_aa: CASSGPPRGAEETQYF
v_call: TRBV19; j_call: TRBJ2-7; clone_size: NA; d_call: TRBD1; cdr3_nt: TGTGCCAGTAGCGACAGGGTAGGCGAGCAGTACTTC; cdr3_aa: CASSDRVGEQYF
v_call: TRBV2; j_call: TRBJ2-2; clone_size: NA; d_call: TRBD2; cdr3_nt: TGTGCCAGCATGCTAGCGGGGACCGGGGAGCTGTTTTTT; cdr3_aa: CASMLAGTGELFF
v_call: TRBV15; j_call: TRBJ1-1; clone_size: NA; d_call: NA; cdr3_nt: TGTGCCACCACCCCTGACAGGTCACGGACTGAAGCTTTCTTT; cdr3_aa: CATTPDRSRTEAFF
v_call: TRBV29-1; j_call: TRBJ2-7; clone_size: few; d_call: NA; cdr3_nt: TGCAGCGTTGGGGCCACCTACGAGCAGTACTTC; cdr3_aa: CSVGATYEQYF
v_call: TRBV7-8; j_call: TRBJ1-5; clone_size: NA; d_call: TRBD1; cdr3_nt: TGTGCCAGCAGCCACCGGGACAGGGATTATAGCAATCAGCCCCAGCATTTT; cdr3_aa: CASSHRDRDYSNQPQHF
v_call: TRBV24-1; j_call: TRBJ2-7; clone_size: NA; d_call: TRBD1; cdr3_nt: TGTGCCACCAGTGAGACGACAGGGGGCCCCTACGAGCAGTACTTC; cdr3_aa: CATSETTGGPYEQYF
v_call: TRBV27; j_call: TRBJ1-5; clone_size: few; d_call: NA; cdr3_nt: TGTGCCAGCAGTTTTTCAGGGGCCAATCAGCCCCAGCATTTT; cdr3_aa: CASSFSGANQPQHF
v_call: TRBV6-4; j_call: TRBJ2-2; clone_size: NA; d_call: TRBD1; cdr3_nt: TGTGCCAGCAGCCTCAACAGGGGCAGGGGAAACACCGGGGAGCTGTTTTTT; cdr3_aa: CASSLNRGRGNTGELFF
v_call: TRBV18; j_call: TRBJ1-4; clone_size: NA; d_call: NA; cdr3_nt: TGTGCCAGCTCACCAGCCCTATTCGGGACACCTAATGAAAAACTGTTTTTT; cdr3_aa: CASSPALFGTPNEKLFF
v_call: TRBV28; j_call: TRBJ1-6; clone_size: NA; d_call: NA; cdr3_nt: TGTGCCAGCACCCCCGGGTCCGCGAATTCACCCCTCCACTTT; cdr3_aa: CASTPGSANSPLHF
v_call: TRBV5-1; j_call: TRBJ1-3; clone_size: NA; d_call: TRBD1; cdr3_nt: TGCGCCAGCAGCCCAGGGGGCGCGGGAAACACCATATATTTT; cdr3_aa: CASSPGGAGNTIYF
v_call: TRBV7-3; j_call: TRBJ1-1; clone_size: NA; d_call: NA; cdr3_nt: TGTGCCAGCAGCTTAACTGTCGGTTCAACTGAAGCTTTCTTT; cdr3_aa: CASSLTVGSTEAFF
v_call: TRBV27; j_call: TRBJ1-1; clone_size: NA; d_call: TRBD1; cdr3_nt: TGTGCCAGCAGGATTACAGGGGCCGGCACTGAAGCTTTCTTT; cdr3_aa: CASRITGAGTEAFF
v_call: TRBV7-8; j_call: TRBJ2-7; clone_size: NA; d_call: NA; cdr3_nt: TGTGCCAGCAGCTTAGGGATCCAGGAGGGCTACGAGCAGTACTTC; cdr3_aa: CASSLGIQEGYEQYF
v_call: TRBV7-2; j_call: TRBJ2-1; clone_size: NA; d_call: TRBD2; cdr3_nt: TGTGCCAGCAGCTTGAGAACTAGCGGGGGGGGTTCCTACAATGAGCAGTTCTTC; cdr3_aa: CASSLRTSGGGSYNEQFF
v_call: TRBV12-2; j_call: TRBJ2-7; clone_size: NA; d_call: NA; cdr3_nt: TGTGCAAGTCGCTTATCTAGACCCGGCGAGCAGTACTTC; cdr3_aa: CASRLSRPGEQYF
v_call: TRBV5-5; j_call: TRBJ1-3; clone_size: NA; d_call: NA; cdr3_nt: TGTGCCAGCAGCCCGATGGGCACTGGAAACACCATATATTTT; cdr3_aa: CASSPMGTGNTIYF
v_call: TRBV24-1; j_call: TRBJ2-1; clone_size: NA; d_call: TRBD1; cdr3_nt: TGTGCCACCAGTGAAACAGGGGTCTCCTACAATGAGCAGTTCTTC; cdr3_aa: CATSETGVSYNEQFF
v_call: TRBV12-3/TRBV12-4; j_call: TRBJ2-1; clone_size: NA; d_call: NA; cdr3_nt: TGTGCCAGCAACTCACCGGCGGGGGAGCAGTTCTTC; cdr3_aa: CASNSPAGEQFF
v_call: TRBV7-2; j_call: TRBJ1-4; clone_size: few; d_call: TRBD1; cdr3_nt: TGTGCCAGCAGCCTCTGGACAGGGGGCGAAAAACTGTTTTTT; cdr3_aa: CASSLWTGGEKLFF
v_call: TRBV5-1; j_call: TRBJ1-2; clone_size: once; d_call: TRBD1; cdr3_nt: TGCGCCAGCAGCTTGGAGGCAGGGGGCTTTGTCTATGGCTACACCTTC; cdr3_aa: CASSLEAGGFVYGYTF
v_call: TRBV19; j_call: TRBJ1-5; clone_size: NA; d_call: TRBD1; cdr3_nt: TGTGCCAGGAGGGGGCGCGATCAGCCCCAGCATTTT; cdr3_aa: CARRGRDQPQHF
v_call: TRBV5-1; j_call: TRBJ1-2; clone_size: once; d_call: NA; cdr3_nt: TGCGCCAGCAGCCGAGAACAGGTTCCGGAAGGCTACACCTTC; cdr3_aa: CASSREQVPEGYTF
v_call: TRBV7-9; j_call: TRBJ1-3; clone_size: once; d_call: TRBD1; cdr3_nt: TGTGCCAGCAGCCCCGGGGACAGGGCCGGAAACACCATATATTTT; cdr3_aa: CASSPGDRAGNTIYF
v_call: TRBV28; j_call: TRBJ2-2; clone_size: NA; d_call: NA; cdr3_nt: TGTGCCAGCGGGGGCGGCGACACCGGGGAGCTGTTTTTT; cdr3_aa: CASGGGDTGELFF
v_call: TRBV7-2; j_call: TRBJ2-3; clone_size: NA; d_call: NA; cdr3_nt: TGTGCCAGCAGCTTCGGGAGTGGGGACCCGCAGTATTTT; cdr3_aa: CASSFGSGDPQYF
v_call: TRBV27; j_call: TRBJ1-6; clone_size: NA; d_call: NA; cdr3_nt: TGTGCCAGCAGTTTAGTACGGTCGAATTCACCCCTCCACTTT; cdr3_aa: CASSLVRSNSPLHF
v_call: TRBV7-3; j_call: TRBJ2-5; clone_size: NA; d_call: NA; cdr3_nt: TGTGCCAGCAGCTTGGGGCAGCAAGAGACCCAGTACTTC; cdr3_aa: CASSLGQQETQYF
v_call: TRBV19; j_call: TRBJ1-2; clone_size: NA; d_call: NA; cdr3_nt: TGTGCCAGTCCGGGACTTCCCCCTCTAAGATATGGCTACACCTTC; cdr3_aa: CASPGLPPLRYGYTF
v_call: TRBV7-9; j_call: TRBJ1-2; clone_size: NA; d_call: TRBD1; cdr3_nt: TGTGCCAGCAGCTTCCGGCAGGGGGGAGGCTACACCTTC; cdr3_aa: CASSFRQGGGYTF
v_call: TRBV10-2; j_call: TRBJ2-2; clone_size: NA; d_call: TRBD1; cdr3_nt: TGCGCCAGCAGGCCCCCCGGGGGGACAGGGGCGAACACCGGGGAGCTGTTTTTT; cdr3_aa: CASRPPGGTGANTGELFF
v_call: TRBV9; j_call: TRBJ2-5; clone_size: NA; d_call: NA; cdr3_nt: TGTGCCAGCAGCGTAGCAGGAGGGTGGGCCAACTGGGGACAAGAGACCCAGTACTTC; cdr3_aa: CASSVAGGWANWGQETQYF